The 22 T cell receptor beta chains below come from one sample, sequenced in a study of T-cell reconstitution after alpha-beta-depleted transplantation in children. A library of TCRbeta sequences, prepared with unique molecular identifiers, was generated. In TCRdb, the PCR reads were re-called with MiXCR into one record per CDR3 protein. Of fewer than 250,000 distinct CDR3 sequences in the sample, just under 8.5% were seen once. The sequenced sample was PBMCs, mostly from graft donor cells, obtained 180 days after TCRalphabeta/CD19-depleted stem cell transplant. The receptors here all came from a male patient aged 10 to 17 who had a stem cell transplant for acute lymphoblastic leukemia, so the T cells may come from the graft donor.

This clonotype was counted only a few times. The CDR3 sequence is CASSLEGDYGYTF. Written as DNA, the CDR3 is TGTGCCAGCAGCTTGGAAGGGGACTATGGCTACACCTTC. The gene calls are TRBV5-5 and TRBJ1-2; weak D call: TRBD1 (5 bases). The CDR3 covers 13 residues. From germline, CDR1 is SGHKS and CDR2 YYEKEE (reference sequence). Trimming removed 0 bases from V and 3 bases from J, with 6 bases in between.

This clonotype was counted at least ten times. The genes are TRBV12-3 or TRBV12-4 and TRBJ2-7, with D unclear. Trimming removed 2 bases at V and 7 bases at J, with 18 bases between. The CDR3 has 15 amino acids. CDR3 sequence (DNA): TGTGCCAGCAGTTTAAAGGGTTTTGGATCGTGGGAGCAGTACTTC. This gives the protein CASSLKGFGSWEQYF.

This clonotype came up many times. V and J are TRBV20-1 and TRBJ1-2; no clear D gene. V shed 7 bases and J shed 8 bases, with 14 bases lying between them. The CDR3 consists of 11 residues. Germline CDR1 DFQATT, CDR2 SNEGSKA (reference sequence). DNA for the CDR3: TGCAGTGTTCGGGAGGCGGGGGGCTACACCTTC. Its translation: CSVREAGGYTF.

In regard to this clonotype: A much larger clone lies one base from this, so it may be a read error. CDR3 sequence (DNA): TGTGCCAGCAGCCGAGAAAGTGGACAGGGGGGGTCACCCCTCCACTTT. Protein: CASSRESGQGGSPLHF. The V and J genes are TRBV3-1 and TRBJ1-6; 10 nucleotides agree with TRBD1. This CDR3 has 16 amino acids. Germline lookup yields CDR1 LGHDT and CDR2 YNNKEL (reference sequence). Trimming took 4 bases from V and 10 from J; bases not matched to a gene: 10.

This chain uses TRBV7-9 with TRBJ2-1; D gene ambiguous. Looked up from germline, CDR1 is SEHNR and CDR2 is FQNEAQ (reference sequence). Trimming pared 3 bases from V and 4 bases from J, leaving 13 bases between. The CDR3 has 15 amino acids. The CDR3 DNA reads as TGTGCCAGCAGCTTGGCGATCTCCTCTTACAATGAGCAGTTCTTC. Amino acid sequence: CASSLAISSYNEQFF.

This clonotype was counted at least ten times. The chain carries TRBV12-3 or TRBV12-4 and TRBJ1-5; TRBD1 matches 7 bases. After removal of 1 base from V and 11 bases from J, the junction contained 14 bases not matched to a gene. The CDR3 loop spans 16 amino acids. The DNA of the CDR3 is TGTGCCAGCAGTTTAGTTGGGGGACTACCCCAGGGGGCCCAGCATTTT. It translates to CASSLVGGLPQGAQHF.

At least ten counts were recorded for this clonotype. The CDR3 protein is CASSLVPWWGTQYF. In DNA, the CDR3 is TGCGCCAGCAGCTTGGTCCCTTGGTGGGGGACCCAGTACTTC. The chain is built from TRBV5-1 and TRBJ2-5; the D is unclear. CDR1 SGHRS and CDR2 YFSETQ come from the germline V gene. V was cut by 0 bases and J by 7 bases, with 13 bases left in between. CDR3 length equals 14 residues.

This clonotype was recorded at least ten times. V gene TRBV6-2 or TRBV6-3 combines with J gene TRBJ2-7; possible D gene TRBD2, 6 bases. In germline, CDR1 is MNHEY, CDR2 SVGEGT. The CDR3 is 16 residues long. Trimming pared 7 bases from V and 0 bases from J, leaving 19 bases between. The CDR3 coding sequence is TGTGCCAGCAACGGTTACCCGGACGGGAGCTCCTACGAGCAGTACTTC. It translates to CASNGYPDGSSYEQYF.

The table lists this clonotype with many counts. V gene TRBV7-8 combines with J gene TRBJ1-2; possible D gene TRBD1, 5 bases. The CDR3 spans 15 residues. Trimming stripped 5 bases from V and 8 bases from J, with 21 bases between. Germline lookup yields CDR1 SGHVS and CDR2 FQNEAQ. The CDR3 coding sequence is TGTGCCAGCAGCCGAAGTGGGCAGGGCTCTGGCGGCTACACCTTC. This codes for CASSRSGQGSGGYTF.

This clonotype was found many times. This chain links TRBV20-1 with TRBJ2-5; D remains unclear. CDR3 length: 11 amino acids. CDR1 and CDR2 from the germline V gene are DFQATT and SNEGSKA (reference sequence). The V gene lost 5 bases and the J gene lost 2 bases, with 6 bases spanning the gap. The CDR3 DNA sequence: TGCAGTGCTGGACCACAAGAGACCCAGTACTTC. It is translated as CSAGPQETQYF.

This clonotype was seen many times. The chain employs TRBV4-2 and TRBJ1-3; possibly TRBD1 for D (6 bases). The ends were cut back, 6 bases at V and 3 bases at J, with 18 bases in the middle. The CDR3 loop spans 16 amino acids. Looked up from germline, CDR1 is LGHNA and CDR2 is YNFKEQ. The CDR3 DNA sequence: TGTGCCAGCAGGACCGAATGGGGGGGCGATGGAAACACCATATATTTT. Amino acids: CASRTEWGGDGNTIYF.

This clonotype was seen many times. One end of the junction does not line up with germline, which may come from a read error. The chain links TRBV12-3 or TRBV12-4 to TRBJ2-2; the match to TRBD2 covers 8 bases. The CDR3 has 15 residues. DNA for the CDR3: TGTTCCAGCAGGCCTCCCCTCGGGGGGGCCGGGGAGCTGTTTTTT. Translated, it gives CSSRPPLGGAGELFF.

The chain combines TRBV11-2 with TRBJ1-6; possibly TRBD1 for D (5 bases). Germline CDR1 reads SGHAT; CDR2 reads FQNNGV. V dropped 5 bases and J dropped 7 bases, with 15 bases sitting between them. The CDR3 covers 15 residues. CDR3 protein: CASSRGAGRNSPLHF. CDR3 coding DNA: TGTGCCAGCAGCCGAGGGGCAGGGCGGAATTCACCCCTCCACTTT.

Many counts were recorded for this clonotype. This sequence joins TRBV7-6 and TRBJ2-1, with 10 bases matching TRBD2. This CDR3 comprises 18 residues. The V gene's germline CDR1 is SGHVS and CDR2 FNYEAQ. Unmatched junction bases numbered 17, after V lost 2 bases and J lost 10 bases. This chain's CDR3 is CASSLRGASGRLWSEQFF. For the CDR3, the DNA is TGTGCCAGCAGCTTAAGGGGTGCTAGCGGGAGATTGTGGAGCGAGCAGTTCTTC.

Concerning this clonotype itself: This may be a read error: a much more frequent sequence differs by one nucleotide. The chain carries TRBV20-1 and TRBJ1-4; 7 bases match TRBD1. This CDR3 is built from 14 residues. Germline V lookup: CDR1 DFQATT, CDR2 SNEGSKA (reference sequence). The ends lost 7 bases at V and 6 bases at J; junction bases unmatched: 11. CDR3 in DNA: TGCAGTGTTCAAAACAGGGGAGGGGATGAAAAACTGTTTTTT. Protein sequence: CSVQNRGGDEKLFF.

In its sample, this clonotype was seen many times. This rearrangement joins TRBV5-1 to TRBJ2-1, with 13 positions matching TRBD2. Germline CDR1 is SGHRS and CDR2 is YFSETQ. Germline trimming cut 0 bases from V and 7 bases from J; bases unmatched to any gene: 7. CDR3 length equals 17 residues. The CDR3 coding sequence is TGCGCCAGCAGCTTGGAACTAGCGGGAGGGCCCAGAAATGAGCAGTTCTTC. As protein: CASSLELAGGPRNEQFF. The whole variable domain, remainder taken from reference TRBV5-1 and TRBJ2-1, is KAGVTQTPRYLIKTRGQQVTLSCSPISGHRSVSWYQQTPGQGLQFLFEYFSETQRNKGNFPGRFSGRQFSNSRSEMNVSTLELGDSALYLCASSLELAGGPRNEQFFGPGTRLTVL.

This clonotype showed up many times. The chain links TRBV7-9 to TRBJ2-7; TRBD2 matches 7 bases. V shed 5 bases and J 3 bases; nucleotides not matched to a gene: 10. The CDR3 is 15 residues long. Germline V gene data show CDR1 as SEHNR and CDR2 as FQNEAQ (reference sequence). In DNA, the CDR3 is TGTGCCAGCAGCCCCCGGGCAGGGAGGGACTACGAGCAGTACTTC. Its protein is CASSPRAGRDYEQYF.

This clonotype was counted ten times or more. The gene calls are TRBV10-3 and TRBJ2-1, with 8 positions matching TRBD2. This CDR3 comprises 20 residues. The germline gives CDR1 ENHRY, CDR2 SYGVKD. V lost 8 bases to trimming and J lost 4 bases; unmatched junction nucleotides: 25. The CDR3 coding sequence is TGTGCCATCCGGAAAAGTGGTGTAACTAGCGGCCTGGGCCTATACAATGAGCAGTTCTTC. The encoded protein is CAIRKSGVTSGLGLYNEQFF.

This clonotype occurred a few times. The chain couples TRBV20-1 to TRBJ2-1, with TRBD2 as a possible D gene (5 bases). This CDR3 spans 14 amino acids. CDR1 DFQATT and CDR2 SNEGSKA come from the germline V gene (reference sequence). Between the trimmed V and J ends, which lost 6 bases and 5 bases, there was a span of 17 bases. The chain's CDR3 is CSAERGLSNNEQFF. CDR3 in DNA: TGCAGTGCCGAAAGAGGGCTCTCAAACAATGAGCAGTTCTTC.

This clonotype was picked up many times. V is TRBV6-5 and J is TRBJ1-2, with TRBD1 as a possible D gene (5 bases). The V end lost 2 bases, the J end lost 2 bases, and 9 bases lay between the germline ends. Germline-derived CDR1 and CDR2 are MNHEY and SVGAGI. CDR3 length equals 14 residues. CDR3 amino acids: CASSYMGRNYGYTF. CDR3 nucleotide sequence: TGTGCCAGCAGTTACATGGGACGGAACTATGGCTACACCTTC.

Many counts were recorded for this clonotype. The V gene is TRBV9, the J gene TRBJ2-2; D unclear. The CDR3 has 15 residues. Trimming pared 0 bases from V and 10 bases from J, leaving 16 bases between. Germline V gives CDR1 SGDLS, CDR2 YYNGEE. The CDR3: CASSVVGLYIEELFF. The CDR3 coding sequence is TGTGCCAGCAGCGTAGTCGGGCTTTACATTGAGGAGCTGTTTTTT.

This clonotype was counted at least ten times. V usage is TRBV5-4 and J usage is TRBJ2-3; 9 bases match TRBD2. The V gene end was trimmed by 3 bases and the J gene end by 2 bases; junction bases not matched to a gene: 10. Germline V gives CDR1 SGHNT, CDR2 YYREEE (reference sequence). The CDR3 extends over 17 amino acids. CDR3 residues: CASSSGTSFKDTDTQYF. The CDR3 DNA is TGTGCCAGCAGCTCCGGGACTAGCTTTAAGGACACAGATACGCAGTATTTT.